This T cell receptor beta chain was sequenced in a study of T cells after yellow fever vaccination. Study-level results: A minor fraction of clonotypes spanned both CD4 and CD8 compartments.

V lost 0 bases and J 0 bases, leaving 6 bases between the germline ends. The germline CDR1 and CDR2 sequences are LGHNA and YSLEER. This CDR3 region has 15 residues. TCRdb reprocessed the 5' RACE reads with MiXCR, giving one entry per CDR3 protein. Found here are hundreds of thousands of distinct CDR3 sequences, approximately 13% of them singletons; the top ten hold around 15%. In this sample, this clonotype turned up a few times. Its antigen is undetermined. This chain joins TRBV4-3 and TRBJ2-1; D is uncertain. This clonotype was obtained from a man aged 25-40 years who received the YFV17D yellow fever vaccine. Sample: PBMCs, taken on the day of the yellow fever booster vaccination. The chain's CDR3 is CASSQELSSYNEQFF. In nucleotides, the CDR3 is TGCGCCAGCAGCCAAGAACTAAGCTCCTACAATGAGCAGTTCTTC.